These 12 T cell receptor beta chains were sequenced from one sample in a study of cytomegalovirus exposure and HLA in healthy donors. The study ran its PCR with 60 Vbeta and 13 Jbeta primers. Assay: immunoSEQ multiplex PCR; the TCRdb copy retains only in-frame clones and omits some. The sample records some 100,000 clones, 78% being singletons. The sequenced material came from PBMCs. These receptors came from a woman aged 40 to 50 in good health and CMV-seropositive.

CDR3 sequence (DNA): TGCAGCGTTCTAGGGGTCGAGCAGTACTTC. It codes for CSVLGVEQYF. This rearrangement joins TRBV29-1 to TRBJ2-7, with a weak D call TRBD1 (5 bases). The CDR3 consists of 10 residues. The germline V and J ends were trimmed by 5 bases and 6 bases, with 8 bases remaining between them. CDR1 SQVTM and CDR2 ANQGSEA come from the germline V gene.

The chain links TRBV5-1 to TRBJ2-7; 8 bases map to TRBD2. Germline V gene sequence: CDR1 SGHRS, CDR2 YFSETQ. The CDR3 totals 14 residues. Trimming cost V 4 bases and J 3 bases; bases outside gene matches: 6. CDR3 DNA: TGCGCCAGCAGCCGAGCGGGAGAAGGCTACGAGCAGTACTTC. Translated: CASSRAGEGYEQYF.

The chain joins TRBV11-2 to TRBJ2-7; 12 bases line up with TRBD2. Germline lookup yields CDR1 SGHAT and CDR2 FQNNGV. This CDR3 spans 16 amino acids. V dropped 0 bases and J dropped 3; count of bases not matched to a gene: 3. The CDR3: CASSLDSTSGGYEQYF. In nucleotides, the CDR3 is TGTGCCAGCAGCTTAGATTCGACTAGCGGGGGCTACGAGCAGTACTTC.

The chain couples TRBV29-1 to TRBJ1-2; no reliable D call. Trimming shortened V by 1 base and J by 7 bases, and 10 bases separated the two germline ends. CDR3 length: 12 amino acids. CDR1 is SQVTM, CDR2 ANQGSEA, per germline. This CDR3 is CSVEVWRGGYTF. In DNA, the CDR3 is TGCAGCGTTGAAGTCTGGAGAGGTGGCTACACCTTC.

This clone was picked up a small number of times. The chain recombines TRBV5-1 with TRBJ1-6; 7 nucleotides match TRBD1. Per germline, CDR1 SGHRS and CDR2 YFSETQ. CDR3 length equals 15 residues. With 4 bases clipped from V and 7 bases from J, the junction kept 8 bases outside the gene matches. CDR3: CASSPRQGENSPLHF. CDR3 nucleotide sequence: TGCGCCAGCAGCCCGCGGCAGGGGGAGAATTCACCCCTCCACTTT. Full variable domain (missing parts from reference TRBV5-1 and TRBJ1-6): KAGVTQTPRYLIKTRGQQVTLSCSPISGHRSVSWYQQTPGQGLQFLFEYFSETQRNKGNFPGRFSGRQFSNSRSEMNVSTLELGDSALYLCASSPRQGENSPLHFGNGTRLTVT.

The chain is built from TRBV18 and TRBJ2-1; a weak D match, TRBD2 (5 bases). V lost 1 base, J lost 8 bases, and 15 bases lay in between. Germline V gene data show CDR1 as KGHSH and CDR2 as LQKENI. The CDR3 is 15 residues long. The DNA for the CDR3 is TGTGCCAGCTCACCACAGGCGCAGAGGGCCCATGAGCAGTTCTTC. Translating gives CASSPQAQRAHEQFF.

The chain has TRBV25-1 and TRBJ2-1; 14 nucleotides match TRBD2. In germline, CDR1 is MGHDK, CDR2 SYGVNS. This CDR3 is built from 15 residues. V lost 4 bases to trimming and J lost 6 bases; unmatched junction nucleotides: 2. The CDR3 is CASSGLAGGGNEQFF. The CDR3 bases are TGTGCCAGCAGTGGACTAGCGGGAGGGGGCAATGAGCAGTTCTTC.

This sequence joins TRBV28 and TRBJ1-1, with D perhaps matching TRBD1 (5 bases). V gave up 7 bases and J gave up 5 bases, with 11 bases separating them. This CDR3 contains 12 residues. Germline assignment: CDR1 MDHEN and CDR2 SYDVKM. The CDR3 nucleotides read TGTGCCAGCACCATGGGGGGGACTGAAGCTTTCTTT. It codes for CASTMGGTEAFF.

V usage is TRBV29-1 and J usage is TRBJ1-2; D unclear. V lost 7 bases to trimming and J lost 4 bases, with 13 bases between them. This CDR3 has 12 amino acids. The germline V gene has CDR1 SQVTM and CDR2 ANQGSEA. The CDR3, as DNA: TGCAGCGCCGCGAACCGCGGCTATGGCTACACCTTC. Protein product: CSAANRGYGYTF. The whole variable domain, remainder taken from reference TRBV29-1 and TRBJ1-2, is SAVISQKPSRDICQRGTSLTIQCQVDSQVTMMFWYRQQPGQSLTLIATANQGSEATYESGFVIDKFPISRPNLTFSTLTVSNMSPEDSSIYLCSAANRGYGYTFGSGTRLTVV.

The CDR3 sequence: CASSPPSTTDGELFF. Here the CDR3 DNA reads TGTGCCAGCTCACCACCGTCCACCACTGACGGGGAGCTGTTTTTT. J is TRBJ2-2 and V is TRBV18; no reliable D call. The CDR3 consists of 15 residues. The germline gives CDR1 KGHSH, CDR2 LQKENI. Trimming left V 0 bases short and J 7 bases short, with 12 bases between.

This chain links TRBV6-1 with TRBJ2-3; TRBD1 might be the D (6 bases). Trimming left V 3 bases short and J 1 base short, with 14 bases between. From germline, CDR1 is MNHNS and CDR2 SASEGT. CDR3 size: 16 residues. CDR3 residues: CASSDRTVQGTDTQYF. In nucleotides, the CDR3 is TGTGCCAGCAGTGATCGGACAGTTCAGGGCACAGATACGCAGTATTTT.

CDR3 residues: CASSQVPAGEPDTQYF. The CDR3 nucleotides are TGCGCCAGCAGCCAAGTTCCAGCGGGAGAACCAGATACGCAGTATTTT. This chain connects TRBV4-3 to TRBJ2-3; 8 bases are shared with TRBD2. Unmatched junction bases numbered 7, after V lost 1 base and J lost 4 bases. The germline V gene encodes CDR1 LGHNA and CDR2 YSLEER. The CDR3 length is 16 residues.